The table lists the clone carrying this T cell receptor (beta chain) with many counts. The data stem from a study of CD4 and CD8 cells across lung adenocarcinoma regions. Donors had localized lung adenocarcinoma, a non-small cell lung cancer. One entry per CDR3 protein results from TCRdb running MiXCR on the PCR reads. The sample yields more than 25,000 distinct CDR3 sequences, about 50% seen once. Sequenced input: CD8+ T cells from the center of a lung tumor. The sequence was collected from a male donor with lung adenocarcinoma. The CD4 and CD8 labels of this study may be unreliable.

The CDR3 DNA follows: TGTGCCACTCGGTCGGGGGAAGAGACCCAGTACTTC. Its protein product is CATRSGEETQYF. The gene calls are TRBV6-1 and TRBJ2-5, with TRBD2 as a possible D gene (6 bases). The CDR3 has 12 amino acids. V was shortened by 10 bases and J by 3 bases, with 12 bases between the two germline ends. CDR1 MNHNS and CDR2 SASEGT come from the germline V gene.